The present TCR beta chain was sequenced within a study of regulatory T cells in long-lasting Graves disease. Study-wide results and caveats: In persistent patients, shared public clonotypes (roughly 3,000) outnumbered those in new patients (about 890).

Germline CDR1 is SGDLS and CDR2 is YYNGEE. The CDR3 contains 16 residues. The V end was cut by 4 bases, the J end by 2 bases, with 19 bases between. Library construction for TCR beta used iRepertoire HTBI primers and Arm-PCR of CDR3 regions. TCRdb recomputed calls from the multiplex PCR reads with MiXCR, one row per CDR3 protein. The repertoire holds fewer than 650,000 distinct CDR3 sequences, about 16% seen once, with around 11% in the top ten. This clonotype was seen more than once but under ten times. Its antigen remains unknown. Time point denoted: newly diagnosed GD, antithyroid drugs for less than 3 months. The authors made the TCR library using RNA they extracted from PBMCs. These sequences were also reported in another study, on T cells in Graves' hyperthyroidism and ophthalmopathy. That publication notes: Patients having uncontrolled infection, another autoimmune disease, pregnancy or lactation were not included.

J is TRBJ2-7 and V is TRBV9; a weak D match, TRBD1 (6 bases). The sequencing here drew on peripheral blood mononuclear cells (PBMCs), taken at new diagnosis, from a patient treated with antithyroid drugs. The sequence derives from a man younger than 35 with Graves disease. CDR3 amino acids: CASSLYRDIDPYEQYF. The CDR3 DNA reads TGTGCCAGCAGCCTCTACCGGGACATAGACCCCTACGAGCAGTACTTC.